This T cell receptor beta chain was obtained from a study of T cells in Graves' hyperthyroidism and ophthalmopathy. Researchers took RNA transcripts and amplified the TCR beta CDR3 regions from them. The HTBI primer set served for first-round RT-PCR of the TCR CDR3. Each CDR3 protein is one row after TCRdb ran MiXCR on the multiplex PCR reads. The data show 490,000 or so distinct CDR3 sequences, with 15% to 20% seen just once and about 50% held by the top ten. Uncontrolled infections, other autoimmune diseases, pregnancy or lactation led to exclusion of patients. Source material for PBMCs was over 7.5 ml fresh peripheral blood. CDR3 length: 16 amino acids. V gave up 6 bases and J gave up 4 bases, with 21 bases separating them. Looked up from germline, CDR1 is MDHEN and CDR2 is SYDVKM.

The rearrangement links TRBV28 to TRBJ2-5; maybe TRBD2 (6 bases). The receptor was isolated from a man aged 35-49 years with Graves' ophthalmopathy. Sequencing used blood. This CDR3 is CASSPRPPAGAETQYF. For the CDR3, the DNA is TGTGCCAGCAGCCCCCGCCCCCCAGCGGGCGCAGAGACCCAGTACTTC.